These 30 T cell receptor beta chains share one sample of origin, sequenced in a study of T-cell reconstitution after alpha-beta-depleted transplantation in children. Unique molecular identifiers tagged the TCRbeta library. Using its own MiXCR run on the PCR reads, TCRdb lists one record per CDR3 protein. The repertoire consists of around 190,000 distinct CDR3 sequences, with approximately 6.3% occurring once and the leading ten covering 5.5%. Material: PBMCs, obtained before TCRalphabeta/CD19-depleted stem cell transplant. All receptors derive from a boy aged 2 to 9 with acute lymphoblastic leukemia, due to receive a stem cell transplant.

This clonotype was recorded a few times. The rearrangement joins TRBV29-1 to TRBJ2-5, with TRBD2 identical over 8 bases. From germline, CDR1 is SQVTM and CDR2 ANQGSEA. The CDR3 is 14 residues long. V lost 5 bases, J lost 1 base, and 6 bases stayed unmatched. Here the CDR3 DNA reads TGCAGCGTTCAGACTAGCGCAAGCCAAGAGACCCAGTACTTC. Its translation: CSVQTSASQETQYF.

This clonotype was detected ten times or more. The gene calls are TRBV28 and TRBJ2-3; the D gene is possibly TRBD1 (6 bases). The V end was cut by 6 bases, the J end by 2 bases, with 15 bases between. CDR1 is MDHEN, CDR2 SYDVKM, per germline. CDR3 length: 15 residues. The CDR3 protein is CASSADRSITDTQYF. DNA for the CDR3: TGTGCCAGCAGCGCGGACAGATCGATCACAGATACGCAGTATTTT.

V gene TRBV20-1 combines with J gene TRBJ2-5; D call uncertain. This CDR3 has 12 amino acids. The ends were cut back, 5 bases at V and 3 bases at J, with 10 bases in the middle. The germline V gene encodes CDR1 DFQATT and CDR2 SNEGSKA (reference sequence). The CDR3 here is CSAPQFEETQYF. The CDR3 DNA reads TGCAGTGCTCCCCAGTTTGAAGAGACCCAGTACTTC.

This clonotype showed up many times. The chain employs TRBV29-1 and TRBJ2-1; D unresolved. Trimming stripped 4 bases from V and 8 bases from J, with 12 bases between. This CDR3 spans 12 amino acids. Germline V gene lookup returns CDR1 SQVTM and CDR2 ANQGSEA. DNA of the CDR3: TGCAGCGTTGGTGACATGGTCCATGAGCAGTTCTTC. This codes for CSVGDMVHEQFF.

This chain connects TRBV5-4 to TRBJ2-3; D ambiguous. V was cut by 4 bases and J by 11 bases, with 20 bases left in between. CDR1 is SGHNT and CDR2 is YYREEE in the germline V gene (reference sequence). The CDR3 loop spans 14 amino acids. The DNA of the CDR3 is TGTGCCAGCAGCCAGGAGTCTGGGAATCGAAGGCAGTATTTT. Amino acids: CASSQESGNRRQYF.

At least ten counts were recorded for this clonotype. V and J are TRBV7-9 and TRBJ1-6, with D tentatively TRBD1 (5 bases). The CDR3 contains 15 residues. V lost 6 bases to trimming and J lost 7 bases, with 16 bases between them. CDR1 is SEHNR and CDR2 is FQNEAQ in the germline V gene (reference sequence). The CDR3 region has the DNA TGTGCCAGCAGTCCAGGCCCGGGGACCAATTCACCCCTCCACTTT. This gives the protein CASSPGPGTNSPLHF.

This rearrangement joins TRBV11-3 to TRBJ2-3, with TRBD1 as a possible D gene (5 bases). Trimming pared 1 base from V and 4 bases from J, leaving 9 bases between. The CDR3 runs to 14 residues. Germline V gene sequence: CDR1 SGHNT, CDR2 YENEEA. DNA for the CDR3: TGTGCCAGCAGCTTAGGGCGACAGTCAGATACGCAGTATTTT. Amino acids: CASSLGRQSDTQYF.

In this sample, this clonotype turned up many times. This sequence joins TRBV20-1 and TRBJ2-1; D may be TRBD2 (5 bases). V was clipped by 3 bases and J by 13 bases, with 13 bases between them. Per germline, CDR1 DFQATT and CDR2 SNEGSKA (reference sequence). The length of the CDR3 is 11 residues. CDR3 bases: TGCAGTGCTAGGAAACTAGACCAACAGTTCTTC. It is translated as CSARKLDQQFF.

The sample holds many counts of this clonotype. J is TRBJ2-3 and V is TRBV7-2; 7 bases are shared with TRBD1. This CDR3 is built from 16 residues. Germline values: CDR1 SGHTA, CDR2 FQGNSA. Unmatched junction bases numbered 5, after V lost 2 bases and J lost 0 bases. This chain's CDR3 is CASSLHRGQSTDTQYF. The CDR3, as DNA: TGTGCCAGCAGCTTACACCGGGGACAGAGCACAGATACGCAGTATTTT.

This clonotype was found many times. This chain connects TRBV2 to TRBJ2-5, with 14 positions matching TRBD2. The CDR3 runs to 15 residues. V shed 8 bases and J 4 bases; nucleotides not matched to a gene: 6. Germline CDR1 and CDR2: SNHLY and FYNNEI. The CDR3 region is CASGGLAGVIETQYF. The DNA of the CDR3 is TGTGCCAGCGGGGGACTAGCGGGAGTTATAGAGACCCAGTACTTC.

The table lists this clonotype with many counts. This may stem from a read error, because a much larger clone lies one nucleotide away. V and J are TRBV7-9 and TRBJ2-7, with D possibly TRBD2 on 6 matching bases. This CDR3 is 12 amino acids long. Germline V lookup: CDR1 SEHNR, CDR2 FQNEAQ (reference sequence). The CDR3 reads CATSPRRDEQYF. The CDR3 coding sequence is TGTGCCACCAGCCCTAGGAGGGACGAGCAGTACTTC.

The chain carries TRBV20-1 and TRBJ2-7; 8 nucleotides match TRBD2. After removal of 5 bases from V and 7 bases from J, the junction contained 13 bases not matched to a gene. This CDR3 has 14 amino acids. Per germline, CDR1 DFQATT and CDR2 SNEGSKA (reference sequence). Here the CDR3 reads CSAPAPGLAWEQYF. The CDR3 region has the DNA TGCAGTGCTCCAGCCCCCGGACTAGCTTGGGAGCAGTACTTC.

This chain uses TRBV29-1 with TRBJ1-5, with 7 nucleotides matching TRBD1. CDR1 is SQVTM and CDR2 is ANQGSEA in the germline V gene. The CDR3 extends over 13 amino acids. The V gene end was trimmed by 4 bases and the J gene end by 5 bases; junction bases not matched to a gene: 5. This CDR3 reads CSVGGQYDQPQHF. CDR3 in DNA: TGCAGCGTTGGGGGACAGTATGATCAGCCCCAGCATTTT.

The sample holds many counts of this clonotype. This sequence joins TRBV25-1 and TRBJ2-7, with a weak D call TRBD1 (6 bases). CDR1 is MGHDK, CDR2 SYGVNS, per germline. V lost 5 bases and J 3 bases, leaving 14 bases between the germline ends. This CDR3 has 14 amino acids. The CDR3 region is CASSPSGVVYEQYF. DNA of the CDR3: TGTGCCAGCAGTCCATCAGGGGTGGTCTACGAGCAGTACTTC.

About this clonotype itself: This may arise from a read error, as a much more abundant clone is one base away. The rearrangement uses TRBV28 and TRBJ1-3; D is ambiguous. The CDR3 spans 15 residues. The germline V gene encodes CDR1 MDHEN and CDR2 SYDVKM. This CDR3 reads CASLGGGNSGNTIFF. DNA for the CDR3: TGTGCCAGTTTAGGAGGCGGTAACTCTGGAAACACCATATTTTTT.

This clonotype has at least ten counts. The genes are TRBV7-9 and TRBJ2-3; D gene ambiguous. With 8 bases removed from V and 1 base from J, the gap between germline ends came to 7 bases. Germline V gene sequence: CDR1 SEHNR, CDR2 FQNEAQ (reference sequence). The CDR3 contains 12 residues. As DNA, the CDR3 is TGTGCCAGCGGAAGCGGCACAGATACGCAGTATTTT. The encoded protein is CASGSGTDTQYF.

This clonotype was observed many times. The chain links TRBV7-2 to TRBJ2-3; no firm D call. Per the germline V gene, CDR1 is SGHTA and CDR2 is FQGNSA. The V and J ends lost 5 bases and 3 bases respectively, with 18 bases between them. The CDR3 extends over 16 amino acids. In nucleotides, the CDR3 is TGTGCCAGCAGCACCTCAGGTTCCTCTTGGACAGATACGCAGTATTTT. Encoded protein: CASSTSGSSWTDTQYF.

This clonotype has only a few counts. V and J are TRBV11-2 and TRBJ2-2, with a possible D match to TRBD1 (6 bases). In germline, CDR1 is SGHAT, CDR2 FQNNGV. CDR3 length: 16 amino acids. Trimming removed 1 base from V and 6 bases from J, with 15 bases in between. CDR3 in DNA: TGTGCCAGCAGCTTAGGATACGCAGGGGCCGCCGGGGAGCTGTTTTTT. Amino acid sequence: CASSLGYAGAAGELFF.

In its sample, this clonotype was seen many times. The rearrangement uses TRBV28 and TRBJ2-5; tentatively, D is TRBD1 or TRBD2 (5 bases each). The CDR3 loop spans 13 amino acids. The V gene lost 4 bases and the J gene lost 1 base, with 7 bases spanning the gap. The V gene's germline CDR1 is MDHEN and CDR2 SYDVKM. In DNA, the CDR3 is TGTGCCAGCAGTTCCGGGGCCCAAGAGACCCAGTACTTC. Residues: CASSSGAQETQYF.

The gene calls are TRBV7-9 and TRBJ2-7, with D possibly TRBD2 on 6 matching bases. CDR1 and CDR2 (germline): SEHNR, FQNEAQ (reference sequence). V lost 5 bases, J lost 0 bases, and 17 bases lay in between. The CDR3 runs to 16 residues. The CDR3 loop is CASSTRSGLDSYEQYF. The CDR3 coding sequence is TGTGCCAGCAGCACCCGTAGCGGTTTAGACTCCTACGAGCAGTACTTC.

There are many counts of this clonotype. The genes are TRBV10-3 and TRBJ2-7; 9 positions agree with TRBD1. Trimming took 8 bases from V and 4 from J; bases not matched to a gene: 6. This CDR3 contains 13 residues. The germline gives CDR1 ENHRY, CDR2 SYGVKD. DNA for the CDR3: TGTGCCATCCAACCACAGGGGGCTTACGAGCAGTACTTC. This sequence encodes CAIQPQGAYEQYF.

This chain uses TRBV29-1 with TRBJ1-1; weak D call: TRBD1 (5 bases). The CDR3 runs 13 residues. From germline, CDR1 is SQVTM and CDR2 ANQGSEA. Trimming pared 0 bases from V and 1 base from J, leaving 6 bases between. The CDR3 protein is CSVEDGQNTEAFF. CDR3 nucleotides: TGCAGCGTTGAAGACGGACAGAACACTGAAGCTTTCTTT.

This clonotype was seen at least ten times. V is TRBV29-1 and J is TRBJ2-7, with 11 bases aligning to TRBD2. In germline, CDR1 is SQVTM, CDR2 ANQGSEA. The CDR3 covers 14 residues. V lost 6 bases and J lost 2; bases outside the gene matches: 6. The CDR3 sequence: CSVGTSGDPYEQYF. The CDR3 bases are TGCAGCGTGGGGACTAGCGGCGACCCCTACGAGCAGTACTTC.

The genes are TRBV18 and TRBJ2-1, with 9 bases fitting TRBD2. The CDR3 covers 14 residues. CDR1 is KGHSH and CDR2 is LQKENI in the germline V gene. Losses at the gene ends were 1 base for V and 9 bases for J; bases not matched to a gene: 4. The CDR3 protein is CASSPLAGGFEQFF. The DNA for the CDR3 is TGTGCCAGCTCACCACTGGCGGGAGGGTTTGAGCAGTTCTTC.

This clonotype was recorded at least ten times. The chain recombines TRBV20-1 with TRBJ1-4, with 8 bases that match TRBD1. The CDR3 totals 16 residues. Germline trimming cut 1 base from V and 8 bases from J; bases unmatched to any gene: 12. CDR1 and CDR2 from the germline V gene are DFQATT and SNEGSKA (reference sequence). CDR3 nucleotide sequence: TGCAGTGCTAGAGGATTCGCGGGACAGGCTTTGGAAAAACTGTTTTTT. It encodes CSARGFAGQALEKLFF.

This clonotype was observed a few times. V gene TRBV7-2 combines with J gene TRBJ2-5; D may match TRBD1 or TRBD2 (5 bases each). CDR1 is SGHTA and CDR2 is FQGNSA in the germline V gene. The CDR3 covers 15 residues. Trimming removed 7 bases at V and 2 bases at J, with 17 bases between. CDR3 amino acids: CASIPSGTAQETQYF. In DNA, the CDR3 is TGTGCCAGCATCCCATCCGGGACGGCACAAGAGACCCAGTACTTC.

This clonotype was observed a handful of times. V gene TRBV7-2 combines with J gene TRBJ1-5; D remains unclear. Germline CDR1 and CDR2: SGHTA and FQGNSA. The CDR3 extends over 20 amino acids. V was pared by 5 bases and J by 0 bases, with 26 bases between. The CDR3, as DNA: TGTGCCAGCAGCCCACGTTACCGGGTTTTAGGAAAATATAGCAATCAGCCCCAGCATTTT. Amino acid sequence: CASSPRYRVLGKYSNQPQHF.

The V and J genes are TRBV20-1 and TRBJ2-5, with 7 bases fitting TRBD1. CDR1 DFQATT and CDR2 SNEGSKA come from the germline V gene (reference sequence). The trim removed 2 bases at V and 0 bases at J, leaving 6 bases unmatched. The CDR3 is 15 amino acids. In DNA form, the CDR3 reads TGCAGTGCTAGACGGACAGGAGTCCACCAAGAGACCCAGTACTTC. Translated: CSARRTGVHQETQYF.

A remark on this clonotype: A much larger clone lies one base from this, so it may be a read error. CDR3 protein: CASLGTATYEQYF. The CDR3 bases are TGTGCCAGTTTGGGGACAGCAACCTACGAGCAGTACTTC. The gene calls are TRBV28 and TRBJ2-7; TRBD1 agrees at 7 bases. V was pared by 9 bases and J by 2 bases, with 7 bases of the junction left unmatched. The germline gives CDR1 MDHEN, CDR2 SYDVKM. There are 13 residues in the CDR3.

There are many counts of this clonotype. V gene TRBV7-2 combines with J gene TRBJ2-5; tentative D call: TRBD1 (5 bases). Trimming removed 7 bases at V and 5 bases at J, with 14 bases between. Per the germline V gene, CDR1 is SGHTA and CDR2 is FQGNSA. This CDR3 contains 13 residues. The CDR3: CASTHPDKETQYF. CDR3 sequence (DNA): TGTGCCAGCACCCACCCGGACAAGGAGACCCAGTACTTC.